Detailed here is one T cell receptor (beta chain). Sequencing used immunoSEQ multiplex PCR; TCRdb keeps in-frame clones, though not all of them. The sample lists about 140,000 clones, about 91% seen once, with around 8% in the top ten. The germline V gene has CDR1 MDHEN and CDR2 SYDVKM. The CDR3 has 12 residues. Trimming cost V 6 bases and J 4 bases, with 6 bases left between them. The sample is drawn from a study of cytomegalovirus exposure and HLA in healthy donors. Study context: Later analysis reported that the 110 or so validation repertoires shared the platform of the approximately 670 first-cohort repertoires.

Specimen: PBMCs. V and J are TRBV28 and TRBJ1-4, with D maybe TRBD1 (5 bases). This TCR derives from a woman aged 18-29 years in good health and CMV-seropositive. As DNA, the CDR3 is TGTGCCAGCAGGGGGCGTAATGAAAAACTGTTTTTT. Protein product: CASRGRNEKLFF.